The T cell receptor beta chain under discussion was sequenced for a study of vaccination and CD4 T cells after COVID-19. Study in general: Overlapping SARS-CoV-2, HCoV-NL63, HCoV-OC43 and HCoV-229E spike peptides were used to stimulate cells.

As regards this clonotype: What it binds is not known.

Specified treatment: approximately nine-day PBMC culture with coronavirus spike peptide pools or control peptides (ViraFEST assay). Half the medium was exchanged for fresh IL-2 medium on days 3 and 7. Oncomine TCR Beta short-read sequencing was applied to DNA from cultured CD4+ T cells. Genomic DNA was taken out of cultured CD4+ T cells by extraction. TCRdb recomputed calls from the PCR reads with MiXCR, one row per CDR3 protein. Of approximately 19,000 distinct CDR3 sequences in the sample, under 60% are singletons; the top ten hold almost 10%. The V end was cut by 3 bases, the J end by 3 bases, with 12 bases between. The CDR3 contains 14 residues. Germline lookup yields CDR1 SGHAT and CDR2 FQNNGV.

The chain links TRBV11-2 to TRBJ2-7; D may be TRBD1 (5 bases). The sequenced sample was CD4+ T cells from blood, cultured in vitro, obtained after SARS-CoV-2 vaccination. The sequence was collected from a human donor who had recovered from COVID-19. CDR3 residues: CASSFDLTVYEQYF. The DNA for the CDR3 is TGTGCCAGCAGCTTTGACTTGACAGTCTACGAGCAGTACTTC.